This paragraph reports one T cell receptor beta chain. What it recognizes is unknown. Reverse transcription of about 0.45 to 1 ug RNA was carried out with random hexamers. Across 54 Vbeta and 13 Jbeta, TCR beta CDR3 was amplified with immunoSEQ multiplex PCR. TCRdb recomputed calls from the immunoSEQ multiplex PCR reads with MiXCR, one row per CDR3 protein. The sample carries around 85,000 distinct CDR3 sequences, 85% to 95% recorded once. These data are taken from a study of CD8 T cells in Susac syndrome. Study observations and caveats: Individuals included in the TCR sequencing and HLA analysis were acknowledged by the study to be relatively few in number.

Susac syndrome patients met recently defined diagnostic criteria for definite or probable disease. This TCR was recovered from a human donor with Susac syndrome. The sequenced material came from CD8+ T cells from PBMCs.

The CDR3 region is CSVDGQGDGYTF. Written as DNA, the CDR3 is TGCAGCGTTGATGGACAGGGGGATGGCTACACCTTC. The rearrangement links TRBV29-1 to TRBJ1-2; 10 bases are a match to TRBD1. V was pared by 3 bases and J by 6 bases, with 1 base of the junction left unmatched. Germline CDR1 is SQVTM and CDR2 is ANQGSEA. This CDR3 region has 12 residues.